These 23 T cell receptor beta chains came from one sample sequenced in a study of memory CD4+ T cells and cytomegalovirus serostatus. The sort gate was single viable CD3+CD4+CD8-CD45RO+ cells for memory CD4+ T cells. Produced via immunoSEQ multiplex PCR; TCRdb's table is partial and in-frame only. This sample has tens of thousands of clones, with around 80% found just once. The sequencing sample was made of memory CD4+ T cells from blood. Every receptor here comes from an adult in good health and CMV-seronegative.

On this clone: Mismatch with germline at one junction end may stem from a read error. Other DNA sequences in the same sample also yield this CDR3. The CDR3 nucleotides are TGTAGCGTTGAAGAACAGGGTGGAAATGGCTACACCTTC. Translated: CSVEEQGGNGYTF. The genes are TRBV29-1 and TRBJ1-2; weak D call: TRBD1 (6 bases). Per the germline V gene, CDR1 is SQVTM and CDR2 is ANQGSEA. CDR3 length: 13 residues.

This chain links TRBV9 with TRBJ2-7; 10 nucleotides match TRBD2. Trimming removed 0 bases from V and 2 bases from J; junction bases left unmatched: 5. CDR3 length equals 16 residues. The V gene's germline CDR1 is SGDLS and CDR2 YYNGEE. CDR3 DNA: TGTGCCAGCAGCGTAGGGGTAGCGGGAGGCCCCTACGAGCAGTACTTC. Translation gives CASSVGVAGGPYEQYF.

This clone was detected only a few times. The chain joins TRBV6-1 to TRBJ1-2, with TRBD1 matching over 8 bases. Per germline, CDR1 MNHNS and CDR2 SASEGT. V shed 2 bases and J 7 bases; nucleotides not matched to a gene: 12. The CDR3 consists of 16 residues. CDR3 sequence (DNA): TGTGCCAGCAGTGAAATAAGGGGAAGGACAGGGCCTGGCTACACCTTC. It encodes CASSEIRGRTGPGYTF.

The rearrangement joins TRBV7-9 to TRBJ1-5; 9 nucleotides match TRBD1. The CDR3 runs to 14 residues. CDR1 and CDR2 from the germline V gene are SEHNR and FQNEAQ (reference sequence). With 5 bases clipped from V and 6 bases from J, the junction kept 5 bases outside the gene matches. CDR3 residues: CASSPQGAGQPQHF. DNA for the CDR3: TGTGCCAGCAGCCCACAGGGGGCCGGTCAGCCCCAGCATTTT.

The gene calls are TRBV6-1 and TRBJ2-4; 8 bases match TRBD2. J gave up 1 base and V 6 bases, and 5 bases lay outside the gene matches. The CDR3 sequence is 15 residues long. Germline values: CDR1 MNHNS, CDR2 SASEGT. The CDR3 is CASRHSGVAKNIQYF. The CDR3 nucleotides are TGTGCCAGCAGACATAGCGGGGTGGCCAAAAACATTCAGTACTTC.

As to this clone: This sample also contains other DNA sequences that code for the same CDR3. The chain employs TRBV7-2 and TRBJ2-3, with a possible D match to TRBD1 (7 bases). CDR1 and CDR2 (germline): SGHTA, FQGNSA. Deletions cut 3 bases from V and 5 bases from J, with 9 bases between. The CDR3 sequence is 13 residues long. The CDR3 region is CASSLQGGDTQYF. For the CDR3, the DNA is TGTGCCAGCAGCTTGCAGGGGGGAGATACGCAGTATTTT.

The CDR3 DNA reads TGTGCCACCAGCAGAGATGTAGGGGCGCAGAACGAGCAGTACTTC. This encodes CATSRDVGAQNEQYF. The J gene is TRBJ2-7, the V gene TRBV15, with D tentatively TRBD1 (5 bases). Trimming left V 0 bases short and J 5 bases short, with 14 bases between. The CDR3 has 15 amino acids. CDR1 is LNHNV and CDR2 is YYDKDF in the germline V gene (reference sequence). Full variable domain (remainder filled in from reference TRBV15 and TRBJ2-7): DAMVIQNPRYQVTQFGKPVTLSCSQTLNHNVMYWYQQKSSQAPKLLFHYYDKDFNNEADTPDNFQSRRPNTSFCFLDIRSPGLGDTAMYLCATSRDVGAQNEQYFGPGTRLTVT.

This clone is a singleton in its sample. V usage is TRBV4-2 and J usage is TRBJ2-3, with 10 bases lining up with TRBD2. Germline values: CDR1 LGHNA, CDR2 YNFKEQ. CDR3 length equals 17 residues. The trim removed 1 base at V and 3 bases at J, leaving 7 bases unmatched. In nucleotides, the CDR3 is TGTGCCAGCAGCCAAGTTGGGGCTAGCGGGGGAACAGATACGCAGTATTTT. Its translation is CASSQVGASGGTDTQYF.

The chain combines TRBV30 with TRBJ2-4; TRBD2 is a possible D gene (5 bases). CDR1 and CDR2 (germline): GTSNPN, SVGIG (reference sequence). The ends were cut back, 0 bases at V and 3 bases at J, with 9 bases in the middle. The CDR3 is made up of 14 amino acids. In DNA, the CDR3 is TGTGCCTGGAGTGTTATAGGAGGCAAAAACATTCAGTACTTC. This encodes CAWSVIGGKNIQYF.

This clone came up a few times. The chain has TRBV10-3 and TRBJ2-1, with unresolved D. V was trimmed by 4 bases and J by 3 bases, leaving 19 bases between them. This CDR3 is built from 17 residues. Germline V CDR1 and CDR2: ENHRY, SYGVKD. The CDR3 spells CAISARAAVGFYNEQFF. CDR3 DNA: TGTGCCATCAGTGCTAGGGCGGCGGTCGGATTCTACAATGAGCAGTTCTTC.

This clone was detected only a few times. This chain connects TRBV30 to TRBJ1-1; 8 bases align to TRBD1. This CDR3 region has 17 residues. Trimming at V came to 0 bases and at J to 2 bases, leaving 11 bases not matched to a gene. Germline V CDR1 and CDR2: GTSNPN, SVGIG (reference sequence). The CDR3: CAWSVGTGHRLNTEAFF. CDR3 DNA sequence: TGTGCCTGGAGTGTCGGGACAGGACACCGGCTAAACACTGAAGCTTTCTTT.

This clone showed up just a few times. The genes are TRBV4-3 and TRBJ2-1, with no clear D. The CDR3 is 16 residues long. Trimming took 1 base from V and 7 from J, leaving 17 bases between them. Germline assignment: CDR1 LGHNA and CDR2 YSLEER. CDR3 residues: CASSQVWNEVWNEQFF. The CDR3 DNA is TGCGCCAGCAGCCAAGTTTGGAACGAGGTTTGGAATGAGCAGTTCTTC.

This clone was seen more than once but under ten times. The chain employs TRBV6-1 and TRBJ2-2; 9 nucleotides match TRBD1. V dropped 5 bases and J dropped 5; count of bases not matched to a gene: 6. The CDR3 loop spans 15 amino acids. CDR1 and CDR2 (germline): MNHNS, SASEGT. The DNA for the CDR3 is TGTGCCAGCAGTCCTACAGGGGGCGGAACCGGGGAGCTGTTTTTT. Translating it yields CASSPTGGGTGELFF.

The chain carries TRBV29-1 and TRBJ1-1; TRBD1 might be the D (6 bases). The germline gives CDR1 SQVTM, CDR2 ANQGSEA. This CDR3 has 12 amino acids. Trimming removed 7 bases from V and 6 bases from J, with 15 bases in between. DNA for the CDR3: TGCAGCGGCGATCGACCAGGGGCTGAAGCTTTCTTT. It is translated as CSGDRPGAEAFF.

The J gene is TRBJ1-2, the V gene TRBV29-1, with a tentative D call TRBD1 (5 bases). V was shortened by 0 bases and J by 1 base, with 6 bases between the two germline ends. Per the germline V gene, CDR1 is SQVTM and CDR2 is ANQGSEA. The CDR3 extends over 13 amino acids. Written as DNA, the CDR3 is TGCAGCGTTGAAGAGGACATTAACTATGGCTACACCTTC. This gives the protein CSVEEDINYGYTF.

This clone was seen a few times. The junction departs from germline at one end; a sequencing error may be responsible. The chain is built from TRBV20-1 and TRBJ1-2, with 8 bases aligning to TRBD1. CDR1 is DFQATT and CDR2 is SNEGSKA in the germline V gene (reference sequence). The CDR3 is made up of 11 amino acids. The CDR3 DNA reads as TGCAGTGCTCCTGACTCAGGGGGCCCGCTCTTC. Its translation: CSAPDSGGPLF.

V is TRBV28 and J is TRBJ1-5, with D unclear. CDR1 is MDHEN, CDR2 SYDVKM, per germline. V was pared by 7 bases and J by 3 bases, with 13 bases between. The CDR3 length is 14 residues. This CDR3 reads CASNQPPANQPQHF. The DNA for the CDR3 is TGTGCCAGCAACCAACCCCCGGCCAATCAGCCCCAGCATTTT.

This chain uses TRBV5-1 with TRBJ2-7, with D unclear. Germline lookup yields CDR1 SGHRS and CDR2 YFSETQ. The CDR3 has 14 amino acids. V was cut by 2 bases and J by 0 bases, with 9 bases left in between. For the CDR3, the DNA is TGCGCCAGCAGCTTTGCGAGGAGCTCCTACGAGCAGTACTTC. It yields the protein CASSFARSSYEQYF. The entire variable domain, with the rest obtained from reference TRBV5-1 and TRBJ2-7, is as follows: KAGVTQTPRYLIKTRGQQVTLSCSPISGHRSVSWYQQTPGQGLQFLFEYFSETQRNKGNFPGRFSGRQFSNSRSEMNVSTLELGDSALYLCASSFARSSYEQYFGPGTRLTVT.

This clone was found once. This rearrangement joins TRBV18 to TRBJ1-2; 8 bases line up with TRBD1. The CDR3 has 14 amino acids. V shed 6 bases and J 8 bases; nucleotides not matched to a gene: 11. Germline assignment: CDR1 KGHSH and CDR2 LQKENI. CDR3 nucleotide sequence: TGTGCCAGCTCCCAGGTTCCAGGGGGCGCGGGCTACACCTTC. It codes for CASSQVPGGAGYTF.

This chain uses TRBV7-3 with TRBJ2-3, with TRBD2 identical over 12 bases. V lost 2 bases to trimming and J lost 4 bases; unmatched junction nucleotides: 4. In germline, CDR1 is SGHTA, CDR2 FQGTGA. The CDR3 loop spans 16 amino acids. CDR3 amino acids: CASSLSRLAGADTQYF. CDR3 bases: TGTGCCAGCAGCTTATCCCGACTAGCGGGGGCAGATACGCAGTATTTT.

This chain joins TRBV30 and TRBJ2-1, with D tentatively TRBD1 (5 bases). CDR1 is GTSNPN, CDR2 SVGIG, per germline (reference sequence). V was cut by 3 bases and J by 3 bases, with 9 bases left in between. The CDR3 covers 13 residues. CDR3 in DNA: TGTGCCTGGAGCAACAGGATCTACAATGAGCAGTTCTTC. Its translation is CAWSNRIYNEQFF.

The rearrangement joins TRBV9 to TRBJ2-1, with TRBD2 identical over 11 bases. Germline V CDR1 and CDR2: SGDLS, YYNGEE. The J segment lost 8 bases and the V segment lost 0 bases, leaving 1 base of the junction unmatched. The length of the CDR3 is 14 residues. CDR3 residues: CASSVVTSGDEQFF. CDR3 coding DNA: TGTGCCAGCAGCGTAGTGACTAGCGGGGATGAGCAGTTCTTC.

This chain uses TRBV7-2 with TRBJ1-5; 10 bases line up with TRBD1. CDR3 length: 15 residues. CDR1 and CDR2 (germline): SGHTA, FQGNSA. Trimming at V came to 5 bases and at J to 2 bases, leaving 3 bases not matched to a gene. The CDR3 loop is CASSPGQGGNQPQHF. CDR3 coding DNA: TGTGCCAGCAGCCCAGGACAGGGGGGCAATCAGCCCCAGCATTTT. Full variable domain (remainder filled in from reference TRBV7-2 and TRBJ1-5): GAGVSQSPSNKVTEKGKDVELRCDPISGHTALYWYRQSLGQGLEFLIYFQGNSAPDKSGLPSDRFSAERTGGSVSTLTIQRTQQEDSAVYLCASSPGQGGNQPQHFGDGTRLSIL.